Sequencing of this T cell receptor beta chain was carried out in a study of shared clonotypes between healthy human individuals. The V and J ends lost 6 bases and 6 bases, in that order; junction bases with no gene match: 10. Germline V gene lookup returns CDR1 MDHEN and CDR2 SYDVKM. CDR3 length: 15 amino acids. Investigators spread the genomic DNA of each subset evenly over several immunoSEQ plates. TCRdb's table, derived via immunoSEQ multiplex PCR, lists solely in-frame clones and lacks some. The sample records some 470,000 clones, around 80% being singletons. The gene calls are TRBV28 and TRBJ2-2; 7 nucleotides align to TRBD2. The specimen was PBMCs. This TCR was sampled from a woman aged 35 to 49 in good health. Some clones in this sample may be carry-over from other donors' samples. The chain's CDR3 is CASSGSGGPPGELFF. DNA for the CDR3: TGTGCCAGCAGCGGCTCGGGAGGACCCCCCGGGGAGCTGTTTTTT.